These T cell receptor beta chains were read from a single sample in a study of T cells in Graves' hyperthyroidism and ophthalmopathy. TCRdb reprocessed the multiplex PCR reads via MiXCR and lists one record per CDR3 protein. The table shows a few hundred thousand distinct CDR3 sequences, with over 45% occurring only once. Specimen: peripheral blood or thyroid tissue (not recorded which). The receptors here all came from an adult woman with Graves' disease, either hyperthyroidism or ophthalmopathy (not recorded which). The CDR3 runs from the conserved cysteine through the conserved F or W. The order of the fields is clone size, D gene, J gene, V gene, CDR3 protein, CDR3 DNA. D genes are given only for firm matches. Rows may omit the clone size; those that give it use once, few, many or a size class.

clone size: once; D gene: .; J gene: TRBJ2-7; V gene: TRBV2; CDR3 protein: CASSGRAAYEQYF; CDR3 DNA: TGTGCCAGCAGTGGCCGGGCAGCCTACGAGCAGTACTTC
clone size: once; D gene: .; J gene: TRBJ2-5; V gene: TRBV5-6; CDR3 protein: CASSFSPGSQETQYF; CDR3 DNA: TGTGCCAGCAGCTTCAGCCCCGGGAGTCAAGAGACCCAGTACTTC
clone size: .; D gene: .; J gene: TRBJ2-7; V gene: TRBV5-1; CDR3 protein: CASSLALAGSYEQYF; CDR3 DNA: TGCGCCAGCAGCTTGGCCCTGGCGGGGTCCTACGAGCAGTACTTC
clone size: .; D gene: .; J gene: TRBJ1-5; V gene: TRBV7-2; CDR3 protein: CASSLREGFRQPQHF; CDR3 DNA: TGTGCCAGCAGCTTACGGGAGGGGTTTCGGCAGCCCCAGCATTTT
clone size: .; D gene: .; J gene: TRBJ2-7; V gene: TRBV29-1; CDR3 protein: CSVEGGTGTEQYF; CDR3 DNA: TGCAGCGTTGAGGGGGGAACAGGGACCGAGCAGTACTTC
clone size: .; D gene: .; J gene: TRBJ1-4; V gene: TRBV20-1; CDR3 protein: CSARDRDNSPPNSVF; CDR3 DNA: TGCAGTGCTAGAGATCGAGACAACTCCCCACCAAACTCGGTTTTT
clone size: .; D gene: TRBD1; J gene: TRBJ1-5; V gene: TRBV7-9; CDR3 protein: CASSQVTGTGGDQPQHF; CDR3 DNA: TGTGCCAGCAGCCAAGTTACCGGGACAGGGGGCGATCAGCCCCAGCATTTT
clone size: .; D gene: .; J gene: TRBJ1-2; V gene: TRBV29-1; CDR3 protein: CSGTRGAGSYGYTF; CDR3 DNA: TGCAGCGGTACACGGGGGGCAGGTTCTTATGGCTACACCTTC
clone size: few; D gene: TRBD1; J gene: TRBJ2-7; V gene: TRBV10-3; CDR3 protein: CAISEPGQVWDF; CDR3 DNA: TGTGCCATCAGTGAGCCGGGACAGGTTTGGGACTTC
clone size: many; D gene: .; J gene: TRBJ1-1; V gene: TRBV19; CDR3 protein: CASSPGRGAFF; CDR3 DNA: TGTGCCAGTAGTCCCGGGAGAGGAGCTTTCTTT
clone size: .; D gene: TRBD1; J gene: TRBJ1-6; V gene: TRBV2; CDR3 protein: CASTRPGQDYNSPLHF; CDR3 DNA: TGTGCCAGCACCCGGCCGGGACAGGATTATAATTCACCCCTCCACTTT
clone size: .; D gene: .; J gene: TRBJ2-7; V gene: TRBV10-3; CDR3 protein: CAISSSSSGDYEQYF; CDR3 DNA: TGTGCCATCAGCAGCTCCAGTAGCGGAGACTACGAGCAGTACTTC
clone size: .; D gene: .; J gene: TRBJ1-2; V gene: TRBV7-2; CDR3 protein: CVSSPETENYGYTF; CDR3 DNA: TGTGTCAGCAGCCCCGAGACAGAGAACTATGGCTACACCTTC
clone size: .; D gene: TRBD1; J gene: TRBJ1-5; V gene: TRBV7-2; CDR3 protein: CASSLGRSSGTGGFQPQHF; CDR3 DNA: TGTGCCAGCAGCTTAGGGCGAAGTAGCGGGACAGGGGGCTTTCAGCCCCAGCATTTT
clone size: many; D gene: TRBD2; J gene: TRBJ2-2; V gene: TRBV29-1; CDR3 protein: CSASGTSGTGELFF; CDR3 DNA: TGCAGCGCCTCCGGGACTAGCGGCACCGGGGAGCTGTTTTTT
clone size: .; D gene: .; J gene: TRBJ2-2; V gene: TRBV12-3/TRBV12-4; CDR3 protein: CASSPPNSPVGNTGELFF; CDR3 DNA: TGTGCCAGCTCACCACCGAATTCCCCGGTGGGAAACACCGGGGAGCTGTTTTTT
clone size: .; D gene: .; J gene: TRBJ1-1; V gene: TRBV7-3; CDR3 protein: CASSLEGDGEAFF; CDR3 DNA: TGTGCCAGCAGCTTAGAAGGGGACGGTGAAGCTTTCTTT
clone size: few; D gene: .; J gene: TRBJ1-1; V gene: TRBV5-4; CDR3 protein: CASSLQGSRSTEAFF; CDR3 DNA: TGTGCCAGCAGCTTGCAGGGGAGTAGAAGCACTGAAGCTTTCTTT
clone size: many; D gene: .; J gene: TRBJ1-1; V gene: TRBV20-1; CDR3 protein: CSAWGVENTEAFF; CDR3 DNA: TGCAGTGCTTGGGGAGTAGAGAACACTGAAGCTTTCTTT
clone size: few; D gene: TRBD2; J gene: TRBJ2-3; V gene: TRBV29-1; CDR3 protein: CSVEGLTSGYTDTQYF; CDR3 DNA: TGCAGCGTTGAAGGACTGACTAGCGGATACACAGATACGCAGTATTTT
clone size: .; D gene: .; J gene: TRBJ2-7; V gene: TRBV24-1; CDR3 protein: CAASDPRGTLFGQYF; CDR3 DNA: TGTGCCGCCAGTGATCCCCGGGGCACCCTCTTCGGGCAGTACTTC
clone size: .; D gene: TRBD1; J gene: TRBJ2-5; V gene: TRBV2; CDR3 protein: CASSETGVETQYF; CDR3 DNA: TGTGCCAGCAGCGAAACAGGGGTTGAGACCCAGTACTTC